The present T cell receptor beta chain was sequenced within a study of response to subunit inactivated influenza vaccine. General study results and limits: Every seasonal influenza vaccination brings in few new T cells, the authors suggested.

From the RT-PCR reads, TCRdb called clonotypes with MiXCR, one entry per CDR3 protein. The sample has about 800,000 distinct CDR3 sequences, around 20% seen once. Looked up from germline, CDR1 is DFQATT and CDR2 is SNEGSKA (reference sequence). The CDR3 extends over 14 amino acids. The V end was cut by 4 bases, the J end by 4 bases, with 11 bases between. This clonotype has more than one count but fewer than ten. Its antigen remains unknown. The sequenced sample was PBMCs from blood, obtained 4 to 6 days after vaccination. The chain is built from TRBV20-1 and TRBJ1-6; D is unresolved. The TCR comes from a man aged 50 or older who received an inactivated influenza vaccine. The CDR3 loop reads CSAMGPRYNSPLHF. The CDR3 nucleotides are TGCAGTGCTATGGGCCCTCGGTATAATTCACCCCTCCACTTT.